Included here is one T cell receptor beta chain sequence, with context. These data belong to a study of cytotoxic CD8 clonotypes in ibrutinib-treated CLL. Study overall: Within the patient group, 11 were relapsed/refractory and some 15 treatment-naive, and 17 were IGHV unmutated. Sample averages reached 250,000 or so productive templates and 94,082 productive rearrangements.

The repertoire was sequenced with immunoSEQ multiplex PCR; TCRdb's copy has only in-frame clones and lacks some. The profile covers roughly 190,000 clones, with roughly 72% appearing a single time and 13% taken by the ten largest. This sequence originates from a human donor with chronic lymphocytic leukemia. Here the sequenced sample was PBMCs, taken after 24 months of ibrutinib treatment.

The CDR3 region is CASSQVRGNRDQPQHF. The CDR3 DNA is TGTGCCAGCAGCCAAGTCAGGGGAAATCGGGATCAGCCCCAGCATTTT. This sequence joins TRBV4-2 and TRBJ1-5; D is perhaps TRBD1 (6 bases). This CDR3 region has 16 residues. Trimming removed 1 base at V and 5 bases at J, with 15 bases between. Germline CDR1 is LGHNA and CDR2 is YNFKEQ.